This entry lists 22 T cell receptor beta chains sequenced from one sample in a study of control samples from healthy donors and cancer patients. The data were produced by immunoSEQ multiplex PCR, yet TCRdb's version contains in-frame clones alone and is incomplete. The sample comprises about 160,000 clones, roughly 93% of which are singletons, and roughly 5.5% rests with the top ten. The source material was blood. These receptors originate from a man between 18 and 29 years old in good health.

The rearrangement joins TRBV7-8 to TRBJ1-2; no clear D gene. Looked up from germline, CDR1 is SGHVS and CDR2 is FQNEAQ. The CDR3 runs to 13 residues. The V end was cut by 2 bases, the J end by 1 base, with 5 bases between. CDR3 loop: CASSLNLNYGYTF. The CDR3 DNA is TGTGCCAGCAGCTTAAACCTTAACTATGGCTACACCTTC.

V is TRBV9 and J is TRBJ1-3, with D unclear. Germline CDR1 SGDLS, CDR2 YYNGEE. The CDR3 has 13 residues. Trimming removed 3 bases at V and 1 base at J, with 5 bases between. CDR3 protein: CASSAQSGNTIYF. In DNA, the CDR3 is TGTGCCAGCAGCGCCCAATCTGGAAACACCATATATTTT.

The chain has TRBV2 and TRBJ2-3; 8 positions match TRBD2. Germline V CDR1 and CDR2: SNHLY, FYNNEI. V lost 6 bases and J lost 5; bases outside the gene matches: 7. This CDR3 contains 14 residues. The DNA of the CDR3 is TGTGCCAGCAGGCGAACTAGCGGCAGAGATACGCAGTATTTT. This gives the protein CASRRTSGRDTQYF. Full variable domain (outside the CDR3, taken from reference TRBV2 and TRBJ2-3): EPEVTQTPSHQVTQMGQEVILRCVPISNHLYFYWYRQILGQKVEFLVSFYNNEISEKSEIFDDQFSVERPDGSNFTLKIRSTKLEDSAMYFCASRRTSGRDTQYFGPGTRLTVL.

This clone occurred once. The chain couples TRBV6-5 to TRBJ1-3, with D possibly being TRBD1 (6 bases). CDR1 and CDR2 from the germline V gene are MNHEY and SVGAGI. This CDR3 comprises 14 residues. The ends were cut back, 6 bases at V and 1 base at J, with 10 bases in the middle. This CDR3 is CASRRTVSGNTIYF. CDR3 nucleotide sequence: TGTGCCAGCAGGAGGACAGTGTCTGGAAACACCATATATTTT.

This rearrangement joins TRBV15 to TRBJ1-3; 7 nucleotides match TRBD1. Per the germline V gene, CDR1 is LNHNV and CDR2 is YYDKDF (reference sequence). The CDR3 is made up of 15 amino acids. After removal of 4 bases from V and 4 bases from J, the junction contained 7 bases not matched to a gene. In DNA form, the CDR3 reads TGTGCCACCAGCAACTACAGGGGCACCGGAAACACCATATATTTT. Protein sequence: CATSNYRGTGNTIYF.

J is TRBJ1-5 and V is TRBV7-8, with TRBD1 as a possible D gene (6 bases). The V end lost 0 bases, the J end lost 0 bases, and 9 bases lay between the germline ends. The CDR3 has 16 amino acids. Germline CDR1 and CDR2: SGHVS and FQNEAQ. The CDR3 protein is CASSLAARGSNQPQHF. The CDR3 DNA is TGTGCCAGCAGCTTAGCAGCCAGGGGTAGCAATCAGCCCCAGCATTTT. Full variable domain (rest looked up from reference TRBV7-8 and TRBJ1-5): GAGVSQSPRYKVAKRGQDVALRCDPISGHVSLFWYQQALGQGPEFLTYFQNEAQLDKSGLPSDRFFAERPEGSVSTLKIQRTQQEDSAVYLCASSLAARGSNQPQHFGDGTRLSIL.

V and J are TRBV6-5 and TRBJ2-5; possible D gene TRBD1, 6 bases. Germline V CDR1 and CDR2: MNHEY, SVGAGI. Trimming took 6 bases from V and 0 from J, leaving 11 bases between them. The CDR3 is 14 amino acids. This CDR3 is CASSQDRYQETQYF. The CDR3 region has the DNA TGTGCCAGCAGCCAAGACAGGTACCAAGAGACCCAGTACTTC.

CDR3 sequence reads: CAISPNDQPQHF. DNA of the CDR3: TGTGCCATCAGCCCCAACGATCAGCCCCAGCATTTT. The rearrangement links TRBV10-3 to TRBJ1-5; D is ambiguous. Per the germline V gene, CDR1 is ENHRY and CDR2 is SYGVKD. The germline V and J ends were trimmed by 6 bases and 5 bases, with 8 bases remaining between them. The CDR3 runs 12 residues.

The chain links TRBV19 to TRBJ2-7; 7 nucleotides match TRBD2. This CDR3 region has 18 residues. V dropped 7 bases and J dropped 2; count of bases not matched to a gene: 20. In germline, CDR1 is LNHDA, CDR2 SQIVND (reference sequence). DNA of the CDR3: TGTGCCAGTACCCCTCGTGGGGGGAGGGCCGTTCGTACCTACGAGCAGTACTTC. As protein: CASTPRGGRAVRTYEQYF.

The V call is TRBV29-1, the J call TRBJ2-3; 10 bases map to TRBD2. Per the germline V gene, CDR1 is SQVTM and CDR2 is ANQGSEA. The CDR3 runs to 18 residues. Trimming at V came to 0 bases and at J to 3 bases, leaving 12 bases not matched to a gene. DNA of the CDR3: TGCAGCGTTGAAGATATTTCTAGCGGGAGAGGCTGGACAGATACGCAGTATTTT. Translated, it gives CSVEDISSGRGWTDTQYF.

This sequence joins TRBV27 and TRBJ2-7, with D perhaps TRBD2 (7 bases). Germline CDR1 reads MNHEY; CDR2 reads SMNVEV (reference sequence). Trimming shortened V by 5 bases and J by 7 bases, and 18 bases separated the two germline ends. The CDR3 sequence is 14 residues long. CDR3 bases: TGTGCCAGCAGTCTCCCCGGGGGGCTTCGGGAGCAGTACTTC. Translating it yields CASSLPGGLREQYF.

The genes are TRBV19 and TRBJ1-2, with a tentative D call TRBD1 (5 bases). Germline CDR1 and CDR2: LNHDA and SQIVND (reference sequence). The CDR3 has 14 amino acids. Trimming removed 3 bases from V and 5 bases from J, with 13 bases in between. CDR3 in amino acids: CASSIQEGPYGYTF. DNA for the CDR3: TGTGCCAGTAGTATTCAAGAGGGGCCTTATGGCTACACCTTC.

The rearrangement uses TRBV12-3 or TRBV12-4 and TRBJ1-5; possibly TRBD1 for D (5 bases). CDR3 length equals 13 residues. The V end lost 3 bases, the J end lost 7 bases, and 10 bases lay between the germline ends. In DNA form, the CDR3 reads TGTGCCAGCAGTTTGATCGGGGACCAGCCCCAGCATTTT. Amino acid sequence: CASSLIGDQPQHF.

The chain couples TRBV7-2 to TRBJ2-1; no firm D call. This CDR3 is 15 amino acids long. Germline V CDR1 and CDR2: SGHTA, FQGNSA. V gave up 4 bases and J gave up 10 bases, with 20 bases separating them. The CDR3 spells CASSSKRSSTREQFF. The CDR3 region has the DNA TGTGCCAGCAGCTCGAAACGAAGCTCCACACGGGAGCAGTTCTTC.

This clone has a single count. The chain uses TRBV27 and TRBJ1-2; TRBD1 might be the D (6 bases). CDR1 MNHEY and CDR2 SMNVEV come from the germline V gene (reference sequence). The ends were cut back, 0 bases at V and 8 bases at J, with 10 bases in the middle. The CDR3 has 13 amino acids. The CDR3 loop is CASSLSAGVGYTF. For the CDR3, the DNA is TGTGCCAGCAGTTTATCAGCAGGGGTCGGCTACACCTTC.

The J gene is TRBJ2-3, the V gene TRBV4-1; a possible D gene is TRBD1 (6 bases). Germline V gene data show CDR1 as MGHRA and CDR2 as YSYEKL. This CDR3 spans 14 amino acids. Trimming removed 6 bases at V and 6 bases at J, with 16 bases between. CDR3 sequence: CASRLTQGSDTQYF. The CDR3 DNA follows: TGCGCCAGCAGATTAACGCAGGGGTCGGATACGCAGTATTTT.

The J gene is TRBJ1-6, the V gene TRBV9; D is undetermined. Per the germline V gene, CDR1 is SGDLS and CDR2 is YYNGEE. Trimming cost V 4 bases and J 8 bases, with 16 bases left between them. CDR3 length equals 15 residues. The CDR3 sequence: CASSPGASWDSPLHF. CDR3 in DNA: TGTGCCAGCAGCCCGGGAGCCTCTTGGGATTCACCCCTCCACTTT.

The V gene is TRBV3-1 (or the pseudogene TRBV3-2), the J gene TRBJ2-2; D unresolved. The CDR3 length is 14 residues. Germline CDR1 LGHDT, CDR2 YNNKEL (reference sequence). V was cut by 4 bases and J by 0 bases, with 6 bases left in between. The CDR3 sequence: CASSPSTNTGELFF. CDR3 coding DNA: TGTGCCAGCAGCCCCTCCACGAACACCGGGGAGCTGTTTTTT.

CDR3 DNA: TGTGCCAGCAGCCCCGTTCCCGGGACCCTCAATACTGAAGCTTTCTTT. Encoded protein: CASSPVPGTLNTEAFF. The chain links TRBV7-8 to TRBJ1-1, with D perhaps matching TRBD1 (5 bases). The CDR3 contains 16 residues. The V gene lost 5 bases and the J gene lost 5 bases, with 21 bases spanning the gap. Looked up from germline, CDR1 is SGHVS and CDR2 is FQNEAQ.

The V call is TRBV7-2, the J call TRBJ2-7; D possibly corresponds to TRBD2 (6 bases). CDR3 length: 15 amino acids. CDR1 is SGHTA, CDR2 FQGNSA, per germline. V was shortened by 4 bases and J by 0 bases, with 13 bases between the two germline ends. The CDR3 sequence: CASSWGVGSSYEQYF. The CDR3 DNA sequence: TGTGCCAGCAGCTGGGGGGTGGGGAGCTCCTACGAGCAGTACTTC.

The chain employs TRBV29-1 and TRBJ1-4; 12 bases match TRBD1. Germline trimming cut 7 bases from V and 8 bases from J; bases unmatched to any gene: 5. Germline CDR1 SQVTM, CDR2 ANQGSEA. The CDR3 is made up of 13 amino acids. As DNA, the CDR3 is TGCAGCGCTGGGACAGGGGGCAGCGAAAAACTGTTTTTT. Its protein is CSAGTGGSEKLFF.

This chain connects TRBV12-3 or TRBV12-4 to TRBJ1-2; D gene unclear. CDR3 length: 12 residues. With 1 base removed from V and 10 bases from J, the gap between germline ends came to 10 bases. The CDR3 is CASSLDELAYTF. The CDR3, as DNA: TGTGCCAGCAGTTTAGACGAATTAGCCTACACCTTC.